Listed here is a single TCR beta chain. Its antigen is as yet unknown. This sample was included in a study of monozygotic twins with cystic fibrosis. Broader study findings: Low clonality (median roughly 0.0099) suggested a mostly naive repertoire.

CDR1 and CDR2 from the germline V gene are SNHLY and FYNNEI. The CDR3 totals 15 residues. V lost 7 bases and J lost 1; bases outside the gene matches: 7. Profiling relied on immunoSEQ multiplex PCR, and the TCRdb table lists in-frame clones only, not all of them. The table has around 27,000 clones, approximately 96% seen once. V usage is TRBV2 and J usage is TRBJ2-7; 10 nucleotides align to TRBD1. The clonotype comes from a girl aged 2-10 years with cystic fibrosis. The sample taken for sequencing was blood. The CDR3 DNA is TGTGCCAGCAATGACCGGGACAGGGGATCCTACGAGCAGTACTTC. This translates into CASNDRDRGSYEQYF.